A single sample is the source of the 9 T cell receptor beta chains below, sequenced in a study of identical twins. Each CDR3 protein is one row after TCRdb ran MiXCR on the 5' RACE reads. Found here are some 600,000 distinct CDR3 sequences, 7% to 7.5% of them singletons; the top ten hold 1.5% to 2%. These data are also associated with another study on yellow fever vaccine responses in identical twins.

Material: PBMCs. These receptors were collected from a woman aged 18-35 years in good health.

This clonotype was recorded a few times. The chain's CDR3 is CASSDSGTGLNEQYV. The CDR3 DNA is TGCGCCAGCAGTGACTCCGGGACAGGGCTCAACGAGCAGTACGTC. This rearrangement joins TRBV10-1 to TRBJ2-7, with 9 bases lining up with TRBD1. The CDR3 covers 15 residues. CDR1 WNHNN and CDR2 SYGVQD come from the germline V gene (reference sequence). V lost 3 bases and J lost 5; bases outside the gene matches: 8.

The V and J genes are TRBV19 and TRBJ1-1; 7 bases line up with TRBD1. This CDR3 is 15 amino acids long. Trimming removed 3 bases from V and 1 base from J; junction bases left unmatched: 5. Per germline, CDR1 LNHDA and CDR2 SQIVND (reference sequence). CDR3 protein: CASSIATGQNTEAFF. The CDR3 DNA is TGTGCCAGTAGTATCGCGACAGGGCAGAACACTGAAGCTTTCTTT. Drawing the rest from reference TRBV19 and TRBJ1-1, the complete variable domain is DGGITQSPKYLFRKEGQNVTLSCEQNLNHDAMYWYRQDPGQGLRLIYYSQIVNDFQKGDIAEGYSVSREKKESFPLTVTSAQKNPTAFYLCASSIATGQNTEAFFGQGTRLTVV.

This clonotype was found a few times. CDR3 region: CSARFRGAGETQYF. The CDR3 DNA reads TGCAGTGCTAGATTTCGGGGGGCCGGGGAGACCCAGTACTTC. The J gene is TRBJ2-5, the V gene TRBV20-1, with D tentatively TRBD2 (7 bases). CDR3 size: 14 residues. Trimming took off 2 bases at V and 5 bases at J, with 15 bases between the two ends. Germline lookup yields CDR1 DFQATT and CDR2 SNEGSKA (reference sequence).

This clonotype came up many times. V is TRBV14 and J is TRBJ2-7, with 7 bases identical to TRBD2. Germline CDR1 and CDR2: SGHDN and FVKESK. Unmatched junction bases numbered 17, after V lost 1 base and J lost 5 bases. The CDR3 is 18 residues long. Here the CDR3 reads CASSQAPLGLPAWNEQYF. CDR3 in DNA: TGTGCCAGCAGCCAAGCCCCGCTGGGACTACCAGCATGGAACGAGCAGTACTTC.

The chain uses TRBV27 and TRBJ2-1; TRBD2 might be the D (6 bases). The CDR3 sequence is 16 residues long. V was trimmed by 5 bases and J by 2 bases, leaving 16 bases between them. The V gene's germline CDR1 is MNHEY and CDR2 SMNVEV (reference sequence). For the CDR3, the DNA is TGTGCCAGCAGTGCGAGACTAGGAGGCCCCTACAATGAGCAGTTCTTC. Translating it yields CASSARLGGPYNEQFF.

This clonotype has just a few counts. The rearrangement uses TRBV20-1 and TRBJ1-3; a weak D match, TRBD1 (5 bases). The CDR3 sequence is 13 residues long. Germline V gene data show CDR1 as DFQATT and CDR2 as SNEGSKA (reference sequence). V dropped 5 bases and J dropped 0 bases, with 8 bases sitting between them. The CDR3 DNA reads TGCAGTGCTGCGACAGACTCTGGAAACACCATATATTTT. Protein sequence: CSAATDSGNTIYF.

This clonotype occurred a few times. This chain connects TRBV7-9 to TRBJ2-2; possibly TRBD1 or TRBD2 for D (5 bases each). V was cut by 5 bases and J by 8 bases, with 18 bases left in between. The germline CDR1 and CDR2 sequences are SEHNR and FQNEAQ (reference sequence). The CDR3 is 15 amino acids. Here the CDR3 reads CASSTQGWGRGELFF. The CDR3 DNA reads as TGTGCCAGCAGCACCCAAGGATGGGGGAGAGGGGAGCTGTTTTTT.

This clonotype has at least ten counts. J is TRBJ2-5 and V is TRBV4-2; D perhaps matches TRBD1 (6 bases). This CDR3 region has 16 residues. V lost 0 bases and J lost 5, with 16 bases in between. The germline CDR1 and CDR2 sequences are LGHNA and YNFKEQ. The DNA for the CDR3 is TGTGCCAGCAGCCAAGATCAGGGGCGGATTGAGGAGACCCAGTACTTC. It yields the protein CASSQDQGRIEETQYF.

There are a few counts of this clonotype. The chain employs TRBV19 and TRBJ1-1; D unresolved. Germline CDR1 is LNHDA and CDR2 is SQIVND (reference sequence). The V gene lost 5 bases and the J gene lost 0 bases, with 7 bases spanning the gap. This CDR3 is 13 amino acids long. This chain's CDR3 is CASSGSMNTEAFF. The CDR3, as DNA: TGTGCCAGTAGTGGCAGCATGAACACTGAAGCTTTCTTT.